The 21 T cell receptor beta chains in this list originate from one sample, sequenced in a study of blood T cell repertoires in COVID-19. TCRdb keeps only in-frame clones here, not all; method: immunoSEQ multiplex PCR. The repertoire holds roughly 70,000 clones, with approximately 90% as singletons. Sequencing was done on a sample of peripheral blood. These receptors were collected from a human donor in a cohort sampled during active COVID-19.

As for this clone: Different DNA sequences within this sample yield the same CDR3. This chain links TRBV11-3 with TRBJ2-1, with D hard to call. Germline CDR1 is SGHNT and CDR2 is YENEEA. V lost 3 bases and J lost 4, with 7 bases in between. CDR3 size: 13 residues. The CDR3 reads CASSLNRYNEQFF. CDR3 nucleotide sequence: TGTGCCAGCAGCTTGAACCGGTACAATGAGCAGTTCTTC.

In its sample, this clone was seen once. The chain employs TRBV28 and TRBJ2-7; the match to TRBD2 covers 12 bases. Germline V lookup: CDR1 MDHEN, CDR2 SYDVKM. The V gene end was trimmed by 6 bases and the J gene end by 6 bases; junction bases not matched to a gene: 12. The CDR3 has 16 amino acids. The CDR3 spells CASSPQTSGRSGEQYV. Written as DNA, the CDR3 is TGTGCCAGCAGCCCCCAGACTAGCGGGAGAAGTGGCGAGCAGTACGTC.

The chain is built from TRBV7-9 and TRBJ2-1; 7 bases align to TRBD2. The CDR3 consists of 19 residues. Germline CDR1 and CDR2: SEHNR and FQNEAQ (reference sequence). Trimming took 5 bases from V and 0 from J; bases not matched to a gene: 16. The CDR3 here is CASSRRAGSSMSSYNEQFF. As DNA, the CDR3 is TGTGCCAGCAGCCGCAGAGCGGGAAGTTCCATGAGCTCCTACAATGAGCAGTTCTTC.

The rearrangement joins TRBV30 to TRBJ2-2; 10 nucleotides match TRBD1. CDR1 and CDR2 from the germline V gene are GTSNPN and SVGIG (reference sequence). Trimming at V came to 5 bases and at J to 2 bases, leaving 2 bases not matched to a gene. CDR3 length equals 14 residues. For the CDR3, the DNA is TGTGCCTGGGGACAGGGGGGTAACACCGGGGAGCTGTTTTTT. Protein sequence: CAWGQGGNTGELFF.

The rearrangement links TRBV5-1 to TRBJ2-7; TRBD1 agrees at 8 bases. V lost 3 bases to trimming and J lost 6 bases; unmatched junction nucleotides: 11. Germline CDR1 reads SGHRS; CDR2 reads YFSETQ. The CDR3 extends over 15 amino acids. CDR3 bases: TGCGCCAGCAGCTCGATGACAGGGGAAGGGTCCGAGCAGTACTTC. Its protein is CASSSMTGEGSEQYF. Based on the CDR3 plus reference TRBV5-1 and TRBJ2-7, the full variable domain is KAGVTQTPRYLIKTRGQQVTLSCSPISGHRSVSWYQQTPGQGLQFLFEYFSETQRNKGNFPGRFSGRQFSNSRSEMNVSTLELGDSALYLCASSSMTGEGSEQYFGPGTRLTVT.

This chain connects TRBV10-3 to TRBJ2-1; D not certain. Per germline, CDR1 ENHRY and CDR2 SYGVKD. Trimming cost V 4 bases and J 5 bases, with 3 bases left between them. The CDR3 contains 11 residues. The CDR3 bases are TGTGCCATCAGTGGTAACAATGAGCAGTTCTTC. This codes for CAISGNNEQFF.

This clone has just one count. V and J are TRBV29-1 and TRBJ1-2, with D possibly TRBD1 on 6 matching bases. The length of the CDR3 is 12 residues. Germline V gene data show CDR1 as SQVTM and CDR2 as ANQGSEA. With 6 bases removed from V and 6 bases from J, the gap between germline ends came to 14 bases. The CDR3 is CSVAPQGHGYTF. The CDR3 region has the DNA TGCAGCGTGGCCCCCCAGGGGCATGGCTACACCTTC.

The rearrangement links TRBV7-6 to TRBJ2-1; D is possibly TRBD2 (6 bases). The length of the CDR3 is 16 residues. From germline, CDR1 is SGHVS and CDR2 FNYEAQ. Trimming left V 1 base short and J 9 bases short, with 19 bases between. The DNA of the CDR3 is TGTGCCAGCAGCTTAGGTCCCGGGGGATTAATTAGTGAGCAGTTCTTC. Its protein is CASSLGPGGLISEQFF.

The J gene is TRBJ2-1, the V gene TRBV7-2; TRBD2 aligns across 7 bases. V gave up 5 bases and J gave up 4 bases; unmatched junction bases: 5. Germline CDR1 reads SGHTA; CDR2 reads FQGNSA. The CDR3 spans 14 residues. The CDR3 bases are TGTGCCAGCAGCCGGGCTAGCGGATACAATGAGCAGTTCTTC. Its protein is CASSRASGYNEQFF.

The chain has TRBV2 and TRBJ2-5; TRBD1 agrees at 8 bases. This CDR3 has 14 residues. Germline lookup yields CDR1 SNHLY and CDR2 FYNNEI. The junction had 5 bases not matched to a gene; V was cut back by 4 bases and J by 4 bases. The CDR3 bases are TGTGCCAGCAGTGGGACAGGGTTAAGAGAGACCCAGTACTTC. This codes for CASSGTGLRETQYF.

The rearrangement joins TRBV7-8 to TRBJ2-7, with unresolved D. Germline V gene lookup returns CDR1 SGHVS and CDR2 FQNEAQ. This CDR3 has 14 amino acids. The V and J ends lost 2 bases and 0 bases respectively, with 8 bases between them. The CDR3 nucleotides read TGTGCCAGCAGCTTACTAGAGAGCTCCTACGAGCAGTACGTC. Its protein is CASSLLESSYEQYV.

The rearrangement uses TRBV28 and TRBJ1-5; TRBD1 matches 9 bases. From germline, CDR1 is MDHEN and CDR2 SYDVKM. Germline trimming cut 6 bases from V and 2 bases from J; bases unmatched to any gene: 5. The length of the CDR3 is 15 residues. The CDR3 loop is CASRQGARGNQPQHF. The CDR3 DNA sequence: TGTGCCAGCAGACAGGGGGCGAGGGGCAATCAGCCCCAGCATTTT.

This chain uses TRBV28 with TRBJ1-3, with D unclear. This CDR3 spans 15 amino acids. V lost 7 bases to trimming and J lost 4 bases, with 17 bases between them. The V gene's germline CDR1 is MDHEN and CDR2 SYDVKM. The CDR3 region is CASNPVGERGNTIYF. DNA for the CDR3: TGTGCCAGCAACCCGGTCGGGGAAAGGGGAAACACCATATATTTT.

The CDR3 reads CASPSINGTEAFF. CDR3 nucleotide sequence: TGTGCCAGCCCGTCCATAAACGGCACTGAAGCTTTCTTT. V gene TRBV18 combines with J gene TRBJ1-1; D uncertain. The ends were cut back, 8 bases at V and 4 bases at J, with 14 bases in the middle. The CDR3 length is 13 residues. Germline CDR1 KGHSH, CDR2 LQKENI.

This clone was seen a single time. This chain uses TRBV4-1 with TRBJ2-2; 8 nucleotides match TRBD2. The CDR3 totals 16 residues. Germline values: CDR1 MGHRA, CDR2 YSYEKL. V shed 2 bases and J 7 bases; nucleotides not matched to a gene: 9. The DNA for the CDR3 is TGCGCCAGCAGCCAATATTTAGCGGGATCGGGCGGGGAGCTGTTTTTT. It yields the protein CASSQYLAGSGGELFF.

The CDR3 DNA sequence: TGTGCCAGCAGGGAGAACGTCGGGAGACGGACCCAGTACTTC. The encoded protein is CASRENVGRRTQYF. The rearrangement joins TRBV6-5 to TRBJ2-5, with D perhaps matching TRBD2 (6 bases). Trimming removed 6 bases at V and 7 bases at J, with 18 bases between. The germline V gene has CDR1 MNHEY and CDR2 SVGAGI. The CDR3 loop spans 14 amino acids.

This clone was recorded only once. The CDR3 region is CASSMAGTSGMSEQFF. For the CDR3, the DNA is TGTGCCAGTAGTATGGCGGGGACTAGCGGGATGAGTGAGCAGTTCTTC. J is TRBJ2-1 and V is TRBV19; TRBD2 agrees at 13 bases. This CDR3 is 16 amino acids long. Losses at the gene ends were 3 bases for V and 9 bases for J; bases not matched to a gene: 8. CDR1 LNHDA and CDR2 SQIVND come from the germline V gene (reference sequence).

The chain recombines TRBV6-6 with TRBJ2-4; D remains ambiguous. The germline CDR1 and CDR2 sequences are MNHNY and SVGAGI (reference sequence). Trimming removed 0 bases from V and 4 bases from J, with 7 bases in between. The CDR3 has 14 amino acids. Here the CDR3 reads CASSYSKQKNIQYF. The CDR3 DNA reads as TGTGCCAGCAGTTACTCGAAACAGAAAAACATTCAGTACTTC.

The V and J genes are TRBV28 and TRBJ2-7; D gene ambiguous. CDR3 length: 17 amino acids. CDR1 is MDHEN and CDR2 is SYDVKM in the germline V gene. Trimming took off 4 bases at V and 0 bases at J, with 19 bases between the two ends. CDR3 sequence: CASSSQLLVPNSYEQYF. As DNA, the CDR3 is TGTGCCAGCAGTTCTCAATTATTAGTCCCGAACTCCTACGAGCAGTACTTC. Using reference TRBV28 and TRBJ2-7 for the parts outside the CDR3, the full variable domain is DVKVTQSSRYLVKRTGEKVFLECVQDMDHENMFWYRQDPGLGLRLIYFSYDVKMKEKGDIPEGYSVSREKKERFSLILESASTNQTSMYLCASSSQLLVPNSYEQYFGPGTRLTVT.

The genes are TRBV10-1 and TRBJ2-1; 9 bases agree with TRBD1. Germline-derived CDR1 and CDR2 are WNHNN and SYGVQD (reference sequence). Germline trimming cut 3 bases from V and 7 bases from J; bases unmatched to any gene: 10. The CDR3 has 16 amino acids. The CDR3 reads CASSDSGTGLRNEQFF. CDR3 coding DNA: TGCGCCAGCAGTGACTCCGGGACAGGGTTGCGGAATGAGCAGTTCTTC.

This clone was seen just once. V gene TRBV5-4 combines with J gene TRBJ2-3, with 12 nucleotides matching TRBD2. Looked up from germline, CDR1 is SGHNT and CDR2 is YYREEE (reference sequence). The V and J ends lost 0 bases and 4 bases, in that order; junction bases with no gene match: 0. The CDR3 length is 15 residues. CDR3 in DNA: TGTGCCAGCAGCTTGGGACTAGCGGGAGCAGATACGCAGTATTTT. Protein sequence: CASSLGLAGADTQYF. Using reference TRBV5-4 and TRBJ2-3 for the parts outside the CDR3, the full variable domain is ETGVTQSPTHLIKTRGQQVTLRCSSQSGHNTVSWYQQALGQGPQFIFQYYREEENGRGNFPPRFSGLQFPNYSSELNVNALELDDSALYLCASSLGLAGADTQYFGPGTRLTVL.